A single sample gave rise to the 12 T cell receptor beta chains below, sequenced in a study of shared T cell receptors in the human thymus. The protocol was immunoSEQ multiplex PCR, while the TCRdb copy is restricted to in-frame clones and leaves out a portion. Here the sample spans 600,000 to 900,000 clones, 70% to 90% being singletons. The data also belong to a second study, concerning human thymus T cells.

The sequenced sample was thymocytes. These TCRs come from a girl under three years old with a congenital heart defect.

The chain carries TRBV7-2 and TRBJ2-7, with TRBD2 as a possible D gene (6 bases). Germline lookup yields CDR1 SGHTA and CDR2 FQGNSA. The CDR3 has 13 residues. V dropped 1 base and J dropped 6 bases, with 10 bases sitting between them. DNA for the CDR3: TGTGCCAGCAGCTTAGTATTGGGAGGCGAGCAGTACTTC. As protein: CASSLVLGGEQYF. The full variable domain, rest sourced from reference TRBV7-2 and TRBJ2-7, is GAGVSQSPSNKVTEKGKDVELRCDPISGHTALYWYRQSLGQGLEFLIYFQGNSAPDKSGLPSDRFSAERTGGSVSTLTIQRTQQEDSAVYLCASSLVLGGEQYFGPGTRLTVT.

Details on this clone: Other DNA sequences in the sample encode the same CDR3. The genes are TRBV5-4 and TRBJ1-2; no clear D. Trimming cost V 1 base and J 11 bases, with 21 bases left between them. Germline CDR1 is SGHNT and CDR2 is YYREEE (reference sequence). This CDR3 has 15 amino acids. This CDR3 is CASSLNLHGEEGYTF. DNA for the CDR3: TGTGCCAGCAGCTTGAACTTACATGGGGAGGAAGGTTACACCTTC.

CDR3 sequence (DNA): TGCGCCAGCAAGAACAGGGAGGGAAGCCAAAACATTCAGTACTTC. This encodes CASKNREGSQNIQYF. This chain uses TRBV10-1 with TRBJ2-4; D possibly corresponds to TRBD2 (7 bases). The V end was cut by 7 bases, the J end by 5 bases, with 18 bases between. Germline V lookup: CDR1 WNHNN, CDR2 SYGVQD (reference sequence). The CDR3 loop spans 15 amino acids.

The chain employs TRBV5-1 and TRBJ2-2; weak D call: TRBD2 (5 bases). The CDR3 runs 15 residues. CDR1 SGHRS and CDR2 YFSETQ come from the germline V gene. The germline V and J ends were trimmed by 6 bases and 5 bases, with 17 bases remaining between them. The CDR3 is CASTQTGLGTGELFF. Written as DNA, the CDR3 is TGCGCCAGCACTCAGACTGGACTGGGAACCGGGGAGCTGTTTTTT.

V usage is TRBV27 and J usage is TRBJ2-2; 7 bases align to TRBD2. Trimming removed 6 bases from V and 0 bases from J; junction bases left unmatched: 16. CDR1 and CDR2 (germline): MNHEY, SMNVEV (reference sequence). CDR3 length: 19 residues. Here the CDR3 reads CASRATGRALLANTGELFF. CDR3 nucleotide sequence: TGTGCCAGCAGGGCCACGGGGAGGGCCTTACTCGCGAACACCGGGGAGCTGTTTTTT.

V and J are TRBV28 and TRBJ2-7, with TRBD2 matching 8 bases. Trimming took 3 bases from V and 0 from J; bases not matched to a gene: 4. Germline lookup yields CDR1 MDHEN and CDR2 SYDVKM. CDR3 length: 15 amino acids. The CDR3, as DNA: TGTGCCAGCAGTTTCGGGGGGGGCGTCTCCTACGAGCAGTACTTC. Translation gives CASSFGGGVSYEQYF.

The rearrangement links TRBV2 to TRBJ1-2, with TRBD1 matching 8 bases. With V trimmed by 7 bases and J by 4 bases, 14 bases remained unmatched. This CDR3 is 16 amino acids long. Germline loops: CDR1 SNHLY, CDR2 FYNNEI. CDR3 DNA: TGTGCCAGCATTCAGGGGGCCTCGGAGGTCTTCTATGGCTACACCTTC. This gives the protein CASIQGASEVFYGYTF. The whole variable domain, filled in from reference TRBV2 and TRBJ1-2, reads EPEVTQTPSHQVTQMGQEVILRCVPISNHLYFYWYRQILGQKVEFLVSFYNNEISEKSEIFDDQFSVERPDGSNFTLKIRSTKLEDSAMYFCASIQGASEVFYGYTFGSGTRLTVV.

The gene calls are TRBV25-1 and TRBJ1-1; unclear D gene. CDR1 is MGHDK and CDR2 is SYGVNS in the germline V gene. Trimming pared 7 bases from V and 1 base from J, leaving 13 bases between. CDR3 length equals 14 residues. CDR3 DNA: TGTGCCAGCAAATCCCCGCGGGCGAACACTGAAGCTTTCTTT. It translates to CASKSPRANTEAFF.

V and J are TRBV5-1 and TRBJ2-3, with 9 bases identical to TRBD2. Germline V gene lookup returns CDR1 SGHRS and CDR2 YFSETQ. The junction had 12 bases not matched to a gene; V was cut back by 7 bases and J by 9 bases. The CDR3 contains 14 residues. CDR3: CASEVGGGAGTQYF. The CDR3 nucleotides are TGCGCCAGCGAGGTCGGCGGGGGGGCTGGAACGCAGTATTTT.

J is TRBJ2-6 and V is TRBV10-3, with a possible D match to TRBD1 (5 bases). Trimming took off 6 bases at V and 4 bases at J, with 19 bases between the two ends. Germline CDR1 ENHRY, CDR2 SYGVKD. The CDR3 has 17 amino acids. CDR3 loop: CAIRARVSWLGANVLTF. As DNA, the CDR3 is TGTGCCATCAGAGCCAGGGTCTCTTGGTTGGGGGCCAACGTCCTGACTTTC.

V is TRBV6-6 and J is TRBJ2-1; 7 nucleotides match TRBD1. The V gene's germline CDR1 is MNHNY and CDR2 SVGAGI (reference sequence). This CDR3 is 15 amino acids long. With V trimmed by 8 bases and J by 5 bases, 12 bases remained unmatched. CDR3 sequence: CASERGPESDNEQFF. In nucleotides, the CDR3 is TGTGCCAGCGAAAGGGGGCCCGAGTCGGACAATGAGCAGTTCTTC.

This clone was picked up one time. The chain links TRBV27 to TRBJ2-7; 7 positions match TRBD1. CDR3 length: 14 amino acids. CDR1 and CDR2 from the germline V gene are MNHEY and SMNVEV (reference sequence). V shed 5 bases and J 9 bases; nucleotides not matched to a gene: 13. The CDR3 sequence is CASSDPGQPRGQYF. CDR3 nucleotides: TGTGCCAGCAGTGACCCGGGACAGCCCAGGGGGCAGTACTTC.